Described below is a single T cell receptor (beta chain) sequence and its context. Its antigen is as yet unknown. This sample was included in a study of Tregs in tolerant kidney transplant recipients. Unstimulated regulatory T cells (CD4+CD25+CD127-), CD4+CD25- non-regulatory cells, CD4 and CD8 cells were FACS-sorted from thawed PBMCs. The table came from immunoSEQ multiplex PCR; TCRdb's copy has only in-frame clones and leaves some out. The sample includes hundreds of thousands of clones, around 81% of them seen just once. Study conclusions and caveats: No direct test of biological reproducibility was done here.

There are 13 residues in the CDR3. Germline V gene data show CDR1 as GTSNPN and CDR2 as SVGIG (reference sequence). Trimming removed 2 bases from V and 3 bases from J, with 8 bases in between. The V and J genes are TRBV30 and TRBJ1-5; D remains ambiguous. Sequencing input: CD4+ T cells from blood. The clonotype was recovered from a human donor in good health. CDR3 in DNA: TGTGCCTGGAGTAAGAGCTTCAATCAGCCCCAGCATTTT. Amino acids: CAWSKSFNQPQHF.